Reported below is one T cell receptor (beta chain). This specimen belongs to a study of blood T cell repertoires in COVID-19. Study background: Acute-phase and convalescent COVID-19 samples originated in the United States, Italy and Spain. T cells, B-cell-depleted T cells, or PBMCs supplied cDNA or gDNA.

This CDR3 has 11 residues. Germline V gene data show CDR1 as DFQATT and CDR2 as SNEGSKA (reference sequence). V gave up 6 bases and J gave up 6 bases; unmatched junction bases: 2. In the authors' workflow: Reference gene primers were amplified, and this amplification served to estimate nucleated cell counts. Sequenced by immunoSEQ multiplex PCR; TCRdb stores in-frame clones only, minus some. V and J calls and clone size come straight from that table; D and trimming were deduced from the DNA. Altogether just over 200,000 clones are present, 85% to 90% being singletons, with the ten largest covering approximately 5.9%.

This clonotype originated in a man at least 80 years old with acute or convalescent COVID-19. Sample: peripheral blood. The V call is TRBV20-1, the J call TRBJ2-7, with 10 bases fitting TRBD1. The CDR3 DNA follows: TGCAGTGCCAGGACAGGGGGCGAGCAGTACTTC. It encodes CSARTGGEQYF.